These 27 T cell receptor beta chains share one sample of origin, sequenced in a study of T cells in women clearing cervical HPV infection (dated by TCRdb to 2016 to 2018). Library method: the immunoSEQ multiplex PCR assay. TCRdb holds this immuneACCESS table with in-frame rearrangements only. Some clones are missing; in checked studies, unresolved V genes explain under half, and the rest has no known cause. The data table for this sample lists under 50,000 clones. The ten largest clones take up approximately 4.8% of the sample. The specimen was blood buffy coat. Receptors were obtained from a woman aged 18-70 years with a cervical HPV16 infection that either progressed to CIN3+ or cleared (not recorded which).

CDR3 in amino acids: CASSEGQGGELFF. Incomplete CDR3 DNA: TGTGCCAGCAGTGAAGGCCAGGGAGGGGAG. J is TRBJ2-2 and V is TRBV6-1; D perhaps matches TRBD1 (5 bases). The read gets to within 3 residues of the CDR3 end, and the germline J gene fills in the rest. Trimming stripped 1 base from V and 8 bases from J, with 8 bases between. This CDR3 spans 13 amino acids. The V gene's germline CDR1 is MNHNS and CDR2 SASEGT.

As concerns this clone: The CDR3 goes on 3 residues after the read ends, and that part is filled in from the germline J gene. The chain uses TRBV10-3 and TRBJ1-5, with 7 bases matching TRBD1. There are 16 residues in the CDR3. Germline V gives CDR1 ENHRY, CDR2 SYGVKD. With 3 bases clipped from V and 4 bases from J, the junction kept 9 bases outside the gene matches. The covered CDR3 bases are TGTGCCATCAGTGACCCCGGACAGGACACTAATCAGCCC. It is translated as CAISDPGQDTNQP. The entire CDR3 protein reads CAISDPGQDTNQPQHF.

Worth noting for this clone: Sequencing ends 3 residues short of the CDR3 end; the germline J gene provides the rest. This chain uses TRBV5-1 with TRBJ1-4; TRBD1 agrees at 7 bases. The CDR3 has 13 residues. V shed 4 bases, J shed 6 bases, and the junction held 3 bases outside the gene matches. Germline CDR1 reads SGHRS; CDR2 reads YFSETQ. The CDR3 bases that were read are TGCGCCAGCAGCGACAGGGACCATGAAAAA. Protein: CASSDRDHEK. The CDR3 reads in full as CASSDRDHEKLFF.

With regard to this clone: The sequenced fragment ends 3 residues before the CDR3 boundary, so the rest is inferred from the germline J gene. The rearrangement links TRBV5-1 to TRBJ2-4; a weak D match, TRBD2 (7 bases). Germline V lookup: CDR1 SGHRS, CDR2 YFSETQ. The CDR3 runs to 14 residues. V was shortened by 4 bases and J by 4 bases, with 12 bases between the two germline ends. The CDR3 sequence is CASSGGAVKNIQYF. The covered CDR3 bases are TGCGCCAGCAGCGGGGGGGCCGTGAAAAACATT.

Comments on this clone: The CDR3 is cut off 3 residues early in the read; its end comes from the germline J gene. The chain employs TRBV7-8 and TRBJ1-5, with 8 bases aligning to TRBD1. V lost 1 base, J lost 4 bases, and 9 bases stayed unmatched. The CDR3 is made up of 17 amino acids. Germline V gene lookup returns CDR1 SGHVS and CDR2 FQNEAQ. The DNA read from the CDR3 is TGTGCCAGCAGCTTAGGACAGGGGACCCCTGCAAATCAGCCC. Encoded protein: CASSLGQGTPANQP. The CDR3 in its entirety is CASSLGQGTPANQPQHF. Full variable domain (rest looked up from reference TRBV7-8 and TRBJ1-5): GAGVSQSPRYKVAKRGQDVALRCDPISGHVSLFWYQQALGQGPEFLTYFQNEAQLDKSGLPSDRFFAERPEGSVSTLKIQRTQQEDSAVYLCASSLGQGTPANQPQHFGDGTRLSIL.

The sequenced CDR3 bases are TGTGCCAGCAGTAAGAGCGGGGGCCCACGCTCCTACGAG. This codes for CASSKSGGPRSYE. The entire CDR3 reads CASSKSGGPRSYEQYF. V gene TRBV5-4 combines with J gene TRBJ2-7; 8 bases line up with TRBD2. The read gets to within 3 residues of the CDR3 end, and the germline J gene fills in the rest. This CDR3 spans 16 amino acids. The junction had 10 bases not matched to a gene; V was cut back by 5 bases and J by 0 bases. Germline V gives CDR1 SGHNT, CDR2 YYREEE (reference sequence).

About this clone: The read ends 3 residues early relative to the CDR3; the germline J gene fills the gap. The V gene is TRBV29-1, the J gene TRBJ2-3; 8 nucleotides align to TRBD2. V shed 4 bases and J 2 bases; nucleotides not matched to a gene: 8. CDR1 and CDR2 (germline): SQVTM, ANQGSEA. The CDR3 consists of 15 residues. The CDR3 here is CSVVGSGTLTDTQYF. CDR3 bases read: TGCAGCGTTGTGGGTAGCGGGACTCTCACAGATACG.

As for this clone: The read gets to within 3 residues of the CDR3 end, and the germline J gene fills in the rest. The chain is built from TRBV5-1 and TRBJ1-1, with D perhaps TRBD1 (5 bases). V was trimmed by 4 bases and J by 3 bases, leaving 7 bases between them. Germline values: CDR1 SGHRS, CDR2 YFSETQ. CDR3 size: 12 residues. Here the CDR3 reads CASSGAYTEAFF. Incomplete CDR3 DNA: TGCGCCAGCAGCGGGGCCTACACTGAA.

The CDR3 sequence: CASSLTGDYGYTF. The DNA read from the CDR3 is TGTGCCAGCAGCTTGACAGGGGACTATGGC. The chain has TRBV7-9 and TRBJ1-2; TRBD1 agrees at 8 bases. The read ends 3 residues shy of where the CDR3 ends; the end is completed using the germline J gene. CDR1 and CDR2 from the germline V gene are SEHNR and FQNEAQ (reference sequence). After removal of 3 bases from V and 3 bases from J, the junction contained 0 bases not matched to a gene. The CDR3 is 13 residues long.

Turning to this clone: The read terminates 3 residues before the CDR3 end, so the remaining end is supplied by the germline J gene. The chain recombines TRBV19 with TRBJ2-2; TRBD1 matches 9 bases. Germline loops: CDR1 LNHDA, CDR2 SQIVND (reference sequence). V lost 7 bases, J lost 6 bases, and 3 bases stayed unmatched. The CDR3 runs to 13 residues. The CDR3 bases that were read are TGTGCCAGTATAGGGACAGGGTCCGGGGAG. Translating it yields CASIGTGSGE. The full CDR3 is CASIGTGSGELFF.

A word on this clone: The CDR3 end falls 3 residues outside the read, so it is completed with the germline J gene. This rearrangement joins TRBV2 to TRBJ2-5; D call uncertain. Germline V gives CDR1 SNHLY, CDR2 FYNNEI. This CDR3 comprises 11 residues. V gave up 7 bases and J gave up 3 bases, with 6 bases separating them. The DNA read from the CDR3 is TGTGCCAGCACGCCAGAAGAGACC. It specifies CASTPEET. The whole CDR3 region reads CASTPEETQYF.

In regard to this clone: The sequenced fragment ends 3 residues before the CDR3 boundary, so the rest is inferred from the germline J gene. The genes are TRBV5-1 and TRBJ2-1, with a weak D call TRBD2 (6 bases). This CDR3 spans 17 amino acids. Trimming took off 4 bases at V and 4 bases at J, with 21 bases between the two ends. Germline V lookup: CDR1 SGHRS, CDR2 YFSETQ. CDR3 bases read: TGCGCCAGCAGCCCTAGGCATTCGGGGGAGAGATACAATGAG. Translation: CASSPRHSGERYNE. The CDR3 in full is CASSPRHSGERYNEQFF.

Comment on this clone: The CDR3 extends 3 residues past the end of the read, so its final part is completed from the germline J gene. The chain combines TRBV6-1 with TRBJ1-5; 9 nucleotides match TRBD1. CDR3 size: 15 residues. Germline assignment: CDR1 MNHNS and CDR2 SASEGT. Losses at the gene ends were 4 bases for V and 4 bases for J; bases not matched to a gene: 5. The sequenced part of the CDR3 DNA is TGTGCCAGCAGTGCACCGGGACAGGGTAATCAGCCC. Its protein product is CASSAPGQGNQP. The CDR3 in full is CASSAPGQGNQPQHF.

Worth noting for this clone: The read falls 3 residues short of the CDR3 end, and the missing part is taken from the germline J gene. The rearrangement joins TRBV6-4 to TRBJ2-7; D possibly corresponds to TRBD1 (6 bases). V gave up 6 bases and J gave up 0 bases, with 12 bases separating them. This CDR3 has 14 amino acids. The germline CDR1 and CDR2 sequences are MRHNA and SNTAGT. The part of the CDR3 DNA that was read is TGTGCCAGCAGGGGGGCAGGACACTCCTACGAG. Protein: CASRGAGHSYE. The full-length CDR3 reads as CASRGAGHSYEQYF.

In regard to this clone: Read sequence stops 3 residues before the CDR3 end, and the germline J gene provides the missing end. This chain uses TRBV20-1 with TRBJ2-7; D gene unclear. Trimming took off 3 bases at V and 0 bases at J, with 15 bases between the two ends. CDR1 and CDR2 from the germline V gene are DFQATT and SNEGSKA (reference sequence). CDR3 length: 15 amino acids. The sequenced part of the CDR3 DNA is TGCAGTGCTAGTTGGATGCGGCGACCCTCCTACGAG. Translating it yields CSASWMRRPSYE. The complete CDR3 sequence is CSASWMRRPSYEQYF.

Points on this clone: The read is 3 residues too short to cover the CDR3 end, so that end is filled in from the germline J gene. The chain recombines TRBV29-1 with TRBJ1-3, with TRBD1 identical over 7 bases. This CDR3 contains 13 residues. Per the germline V gene, CDR1 is SQVTM and CDR2 is ANQGSEA. V dropped 7 bases and J dropped 0; count of bases not matched to a gene: 3. Partial CDR3 DNA: TGCAGCGGAAGGGACAGCTCTGGAAACACC. Translating gives CSGRDSSGNT. From start to end, the CDR3 is CSGRDSSGNTIYF.

Details on this clone: The observed sequence ends 3 residues before the CDR3 terminus, with the missing tail filled in from the germline J gene. V is TRBV13 and J is TRBJ2-5; 8 positions agree with TRBD1. V was pared by 5 bases and J by 6 bases, with 11 bases of the junction left unmatched. The V gene's germline CDR1 is PRHDT and CDR2 FYEKMQ (reference sequence). The CDR3 length is 15 residues. The CDR3 region is CASSERVDRVKTQYF. CDR3 bases read: TGTGCCAGCAGCGAGAGAGTGGACAGGGTGAAGACC. Full variable domain (remainder filled in from reference TRBV13 and TRBJ2-5): AAGVIQSPRHLIKEKRETATLKCYPIPRHDTVYWYQQGPGQDPQFLISFYEKMQSDKGSIPDRFSAQQFSDYHSELNMSSLELGDSALYFCASSERVDRVKTQYFGPGTRLLVL.

In the case of this clone: The read terminates 3 residues before the CDR3 end, so the remaining end is supplied by the germline J gene. This chain connects TRBV4-1 to TRBJ2-3, with 10 bases lining up with TRBD2. The CDR3 runs to 16 residues. V trimming: 1 base; J trimming: 4 bases; junction bases outside the gene matches: 5. Germline V gives CDR1 MGHRA, CDR2 YSYEKL. Incomplete CDR3 DNA: TGCGCCAGCAGCCAAGTGGGGAGCGGGGGGGCAGATACG. It translates to CASSQVGSGGADT. The complete CDR3 protein is CASSQVGSGGADTQYF.

With regard to this clone: The CDR3 end falls 3 residues outside the read, so it is completed with the germline J gene. V gene TRBV20-1 combines with J gene TRBJ2-7; perhaps TRBD1 as D (5 bases). The V end was cut by 6 bases, the J end by 5 bases, with 11 bases between. Germline V gene lookup returns CDR1 DFQATT and CDR2 SNEGSKA (reference sequence). The CDR3 is made up of 11 amino acids. This CDR3 reads CSALSRDEQYF. Partial CDR3 DNA: TGCAGTGCCTTGTCCAGGGACGAG.

The covered CDR3 bases are TGTGCCAGCAGTTCATACTCAGACTATGCTAACAATGAG. Protein product: CASSSYSDYANNE. The complete CDR3 sequence is CASSSYSDYANNEQFF. This chain connects TRBV6-2 or TRBV6-3 to TRBJ2-1; D is perhaps TRBD2 (5 bases). The CDR3 extends 3 residues past the end of the read, so its final part is completed from the germline J gene. Trimming stripped 4 bases from V and 5 bases from J, with 18 bases between. The CDR3 is made up of 16 amino acids. The V gene's germline CDR1 is MNHEY and CDR2 SVGEGT.

The chain's CDR3 is CASSLRGYYGYTF. CDR3 DNA, as far as it was read: TGTGCCAGCAGTTTAAGGGGGTACTATGGC. This sequence joins TRBV12-3 or TRBV12-4 and TRBJ1-2; tentatively, D is TRBD1 (6 bases). The read falls 3 residues short of the CDR3 end, and the missing part is taken from the germline J gene. The CDR3 length is 13 residues. Trimming removed 2 bases at V and 3 bases at J, with 7 bases between.

Worth noting for this clone: The sequence runs out 3 residues before the end of the CDR3; the remainder is reconstructed from the germline J gene. V gene TRBV10-2 combines with J gene TRBJ1-1; D may be TRBD1 (6 bases). V was trimmed by 2 bases and J by 6 bases, leaving 16 bases between them. CDR1 WSHSY and CDR2 SAAADI come from the germline V gene. This CDR3 has 15 residues. The DNA read from the CDR3 is TGCGCCAGCAGTGAGACGGGGGGGGGCTTGGCTGAA. Its protein product is CASSETGGGLAE. The full CDR3 protein is CASSETGGGLAEAFF.

As for this clone: The read finishes 3 residues shy of the CDR3 end, and the germline J gene is used to complete it. V is TRBV10-3 and J is TRBJ2-1; 7 bases are a match to TRBD2. The CDR3 is 15 residues long. CDR1 is ENHRY and CDR2 is SYGVKD in the germline V gene. The trim removed 7 bases at V and 1 base at J, leaving 7 bases unmatched. CDR3: CAIKTSSGSYNEQFF. The part of the CDR3 DNA that was read is TGTGCCATCAAAACCTCTAGCGGATCCTACAATGAG.

Points on this clone: Read data end 3 residues before the CDR3 end; the end is taken from the germline J gene. The chain couples TRBV5-4 to TRBJ2-2, with D perhaps TRBD1 (6 bases). Trimming took 4 bases from V and 6 from J, leaving 10 bases between them. CDR3 length: 13 amino acids. Germline V gene data show CDR1 as SGHNT and CDR2 as YYREEE (reference sequence). The DNA read from the CDR3 is TGTGCCAGCAGCCCAGCAGGGGCCGGGGAG. Translating gives CASSPAGAGE. In full, the CDR3 reads CASSPAGAGELFF.

On this clone: Coverage ceases 3 residues before the CDR3 finishes, and the germline J gene fills in the end. The chain recombines TRBV5-1 with TRBJ1-1; 7 nucleotides agree with TRBD1. Looked up from germline, CDR1 is SGHRS and CDR2 is YFSETQ. Trimming removed 0 bases from V and 3 bases from J; junction bases left unmatched: 2. There are 14 residues in the CDR3. The covered CDR3 bases are TGCGCCAGCAGCTTGGGAGGACAGGACACTGAA. This encodes CASSLGGQDTE. The whole CDR3 protein reads CASSLGGQDTEAFF.

Concerning this clone itself: Read data end 3 residues before the CDR3 end; the end is taken from the germline J gene. The chain joins TRBV7-8 to TRBJ1-6; D is undetermined. The length of the CDR3 is 15 residues. The germline V gene has CDR1 SGHVS and CDR2 FQNEAQ. Trimming stripped 6 bases from V and 10 bases from J, with 19 bases between. The CDR3 here is CASSFLQGFGSPLHF. The DNA read from the CDR3 is TGTGCCAGCAGTTTCCTTCAAGGCTTCGGGTCACCC.

A word on this clone: The CDR3 end lies 3 residues beyond the end of the read and is filled in from the germline J gene. V and J are TRBV7-2 and TRBJ2-2, with a possible D match to TRBD1 (6 bases). Trimming cost V 0 bases and J 5 bases, with 16 bases left between them. This CDR3 spans 17 amino acids. Germline V lookup: CDR1 SGHTA, CDR2 FQGNSA. CDR3 DNA (partial): TGTGCCAGCAGCTTAGCCCTGACAGGCTCAGGGACCGGGGAG. Translating gives CASSLALTGSGTGE. The CDR3 in its entirety is CASSLALTGSGTGELFF.